The next 6 T cell receptor beta chains were all read from a single sample in a study of CD8 T cells in ankylosing spondylitis. Antigens of these TCRs are unknown. TCRdb reprocessed the 5' RACE reads via MiXCR and lists one record per CDR3 protein. This table holds about 500,000 distinct CDR3 sequences, approximately 12% found once. Study-level points and caveats: A motif in TCR beta, a set of eight or nine highly homologous variants, appeared characteristic of ankylosing spondylitis blood.

Source material: blood, either unsorted or a sorted T cell fraction (not recorded which). These receptors all stem from a male donor with ankylosing spondylitis.

A few counts support this clonotype. This chain joins TRBV14 and TRBJ2-2; D unclear. CDR1 and CDR2 (germline): SGHDN, FVKESK. The CDR3 runs to 18 residues. V was cut by 4 bases and J by 3 bases, with 21 bases left in between. This CDR3 reads CASSLLGHHTTYTGELFF. The CDR3 DNA reads as TGTGCCAGCAGCCTTTTAGGCCACCACACAACATACACCGGGGAGCTGTTTTTT.

This clonotype turned up a few times. This rearrangement joins TRBV5-1 to TRBJ2-3; no definite D call. This CDR3 has 14 amino acids. Germline-derived CDR1 and CDR2 are SGHRS and YFSETQ. V lost 3 bases and J 2 bases, leaving 10 bases between the germline ends. The chain's CDR3 is CASSSLTHTDTQYF. CDR3 in DNA: TGCGCCAGCAGCTCGCTCACTCACACAGATACGCAGTATTTT.

This clonotype was seen a few times. This sequence joins TRBV18 and TRBJ2-5; D is unresolved. Trimming took 0 bases from V and 1 from J, leaving 12 bases between them. The CDR3 loop spans 16 amino acids. Germline V lookup: CDR1 KGHSH, CDR2 LQKENI. CDR3 region: CASSPPKIAGQETQYF. CDR3 DNA sequence: TGTGCCAGCTCACCACCAAAGATCGCAGGCCAAGAGACCCAGTACTTC. The whole variable domain, remainder taken from reference TRBV18 and TRBJ2-5, is NAGVMQNPRHLVRRRGQEARLRCSPMKGHSHVYWYRQLPEEGLKFMVYLQKENIIDESGMPKERFSAEFPKEGPSILRIQQVVRGDSAAYFCASSPPKIAGQETQYFGPGTRLLVL.

J is TRBJ1-3 and V is TRBV2, with TRBD1 identical over 9 bases. There are 15 residues in the CDR3. Germline CDR1 SNHLY, CDR2 FYNNEI. V trimming: 4 bases; J trimming: 3 bases; junction bases outside the gene matches: 4. In DNA, the CDR3 is TGTGCCAGCAGTGTGGGGGACAGGGTTGGAAACACCATATATTTT. Encoded protein: CASSVGDRVGNTIYF.

V is TRBV25-1 and J is TRBJ1-2; TRBD1 might be the D (5 bases). This CDR3 contains 14 residues. Germline values: CDR1 MGHDK, CDR2 SYGVNS. The ends were cut back, 5 bases at V and 4 bases at J, with 14 bases in the middle. In DNA, the CDR3 is TGTGCCAGCAGTTTTGGGGGAGGCCTCTATGGCTACACCTTC. The encoded protein is CASSFGGGLYGYTF.

This clonotype has just a few counts. J is TRBJ2-5 and V is TRBV28; 7 bases match TRBD1. CDR3 length: 15 residues. V shed 6 bases, J shed 4 bases, and the junction held 11 bases outside the gene matches. Germline assignment: CDR1 MDHEN and CDR2 SYDVKM. This CDR3 is CASRPPTGTRETQYF. As DNA, the CDR3 is TGTGCCAGCAGACCGCCGACAGGGACGAGAGAGACCCAGTACTTC.